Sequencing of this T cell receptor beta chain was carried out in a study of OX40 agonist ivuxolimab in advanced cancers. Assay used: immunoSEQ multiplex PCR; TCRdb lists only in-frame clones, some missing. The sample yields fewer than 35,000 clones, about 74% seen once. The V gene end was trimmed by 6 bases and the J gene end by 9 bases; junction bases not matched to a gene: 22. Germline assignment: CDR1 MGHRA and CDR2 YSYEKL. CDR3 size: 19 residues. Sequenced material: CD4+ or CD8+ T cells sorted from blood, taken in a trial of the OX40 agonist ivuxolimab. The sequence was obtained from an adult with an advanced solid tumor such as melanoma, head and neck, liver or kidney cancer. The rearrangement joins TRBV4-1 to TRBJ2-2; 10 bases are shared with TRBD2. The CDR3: CASSSLGLAGGPEHRELFF. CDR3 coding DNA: TGCGCCAGCAGTTCCCTCGGGTTAGCGGGGGGACCAGAACACCGGGAGCTGTTTTTT.